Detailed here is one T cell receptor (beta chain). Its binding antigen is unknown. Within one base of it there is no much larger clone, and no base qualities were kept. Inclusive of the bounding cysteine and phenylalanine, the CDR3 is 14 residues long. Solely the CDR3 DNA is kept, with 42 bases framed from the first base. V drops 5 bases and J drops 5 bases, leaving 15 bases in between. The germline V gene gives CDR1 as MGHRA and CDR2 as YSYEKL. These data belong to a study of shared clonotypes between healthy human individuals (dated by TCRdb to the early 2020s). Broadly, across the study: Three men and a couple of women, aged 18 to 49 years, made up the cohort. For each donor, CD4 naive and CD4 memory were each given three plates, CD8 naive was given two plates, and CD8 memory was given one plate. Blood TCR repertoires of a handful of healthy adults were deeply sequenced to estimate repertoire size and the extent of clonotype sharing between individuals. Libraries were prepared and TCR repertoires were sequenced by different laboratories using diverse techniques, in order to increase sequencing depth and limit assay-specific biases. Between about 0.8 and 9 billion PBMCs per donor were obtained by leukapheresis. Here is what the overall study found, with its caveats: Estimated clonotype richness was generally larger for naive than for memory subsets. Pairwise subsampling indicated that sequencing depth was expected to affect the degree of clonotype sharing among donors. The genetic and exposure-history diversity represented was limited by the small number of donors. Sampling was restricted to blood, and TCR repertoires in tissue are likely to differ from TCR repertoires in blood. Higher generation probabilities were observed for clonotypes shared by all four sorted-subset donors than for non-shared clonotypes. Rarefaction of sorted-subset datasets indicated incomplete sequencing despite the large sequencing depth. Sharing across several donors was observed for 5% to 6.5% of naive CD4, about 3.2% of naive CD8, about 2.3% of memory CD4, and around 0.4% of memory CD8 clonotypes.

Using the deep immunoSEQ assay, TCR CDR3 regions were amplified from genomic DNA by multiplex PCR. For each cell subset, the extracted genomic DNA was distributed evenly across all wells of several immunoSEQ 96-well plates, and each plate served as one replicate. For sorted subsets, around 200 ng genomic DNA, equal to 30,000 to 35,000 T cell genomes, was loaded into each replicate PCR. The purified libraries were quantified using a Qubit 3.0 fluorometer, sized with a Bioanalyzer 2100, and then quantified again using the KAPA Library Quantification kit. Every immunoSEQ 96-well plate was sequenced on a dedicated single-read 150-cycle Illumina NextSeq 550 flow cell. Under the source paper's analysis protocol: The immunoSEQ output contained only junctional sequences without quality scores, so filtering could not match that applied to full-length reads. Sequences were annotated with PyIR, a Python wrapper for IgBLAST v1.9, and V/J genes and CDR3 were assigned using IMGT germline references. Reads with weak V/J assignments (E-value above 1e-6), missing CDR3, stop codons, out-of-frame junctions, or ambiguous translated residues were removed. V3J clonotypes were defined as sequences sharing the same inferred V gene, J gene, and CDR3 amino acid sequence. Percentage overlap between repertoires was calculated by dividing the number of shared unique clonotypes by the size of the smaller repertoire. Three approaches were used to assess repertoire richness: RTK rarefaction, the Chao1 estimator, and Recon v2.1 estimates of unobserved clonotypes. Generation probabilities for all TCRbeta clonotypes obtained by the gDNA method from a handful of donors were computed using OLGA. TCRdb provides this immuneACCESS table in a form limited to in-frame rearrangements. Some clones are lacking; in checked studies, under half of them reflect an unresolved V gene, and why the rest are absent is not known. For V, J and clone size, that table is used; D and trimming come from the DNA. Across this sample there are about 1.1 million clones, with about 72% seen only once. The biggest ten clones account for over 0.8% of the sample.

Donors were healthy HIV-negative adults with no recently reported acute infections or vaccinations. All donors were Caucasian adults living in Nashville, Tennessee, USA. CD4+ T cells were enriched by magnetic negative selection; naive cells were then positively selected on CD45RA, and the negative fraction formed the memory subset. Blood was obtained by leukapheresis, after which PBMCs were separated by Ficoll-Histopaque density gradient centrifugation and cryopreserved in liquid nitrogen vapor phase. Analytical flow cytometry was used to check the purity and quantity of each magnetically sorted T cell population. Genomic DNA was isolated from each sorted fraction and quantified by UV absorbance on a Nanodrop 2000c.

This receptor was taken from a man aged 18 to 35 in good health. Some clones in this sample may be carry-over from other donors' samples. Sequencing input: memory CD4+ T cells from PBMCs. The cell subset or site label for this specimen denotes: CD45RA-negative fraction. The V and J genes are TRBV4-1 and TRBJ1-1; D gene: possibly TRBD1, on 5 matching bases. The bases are TGCGCCAGCAGCAGGGGCCCGGAGATGACTGAAGCTTTCTTT. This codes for CASSRGPEMTEAFF.